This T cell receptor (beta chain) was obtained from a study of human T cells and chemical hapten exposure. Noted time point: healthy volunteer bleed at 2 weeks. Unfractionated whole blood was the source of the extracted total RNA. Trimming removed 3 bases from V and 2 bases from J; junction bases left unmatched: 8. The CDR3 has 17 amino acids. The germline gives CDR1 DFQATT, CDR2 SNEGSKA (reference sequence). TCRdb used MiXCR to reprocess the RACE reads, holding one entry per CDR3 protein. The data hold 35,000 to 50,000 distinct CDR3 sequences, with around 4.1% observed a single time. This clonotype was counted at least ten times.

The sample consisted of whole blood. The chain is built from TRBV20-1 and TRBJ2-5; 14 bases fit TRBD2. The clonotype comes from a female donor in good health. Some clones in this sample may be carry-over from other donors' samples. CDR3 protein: CSASRLAGGTLQETQYF. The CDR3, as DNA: TGCAGTGCTAGTCGACTAGCGGGGGGGACCCTTCAAGAGACCCAGTACTTC.